A selection of T cell receptor beta chains follows, all from one sample in a study of blood T cell repertoires in COVID-19. Clones were sequenced by immunoSEQ multiplex PCR, and TCRdb holds only the in-frame ones, with some missing. The table lists 140,000 or so clones, approximately 80% of them singletons. Specimen: peripheral blood. The receptors shown here come from a man aged 60 to 69 with active or convalescent COVID-19. CDR3s include the opening cysteine and the closing phenylalanine or tryptophan. A D gene is named only where the DNA matches it firmly. Not all rows give a size; the values are once, few, many and, for expanded clones, a class.

d_call,j_call,clone_size,v_call,cdr3_aa,cdr3_nt
-,TRBJ2-5,-,TRBV7-9,CASSLARETQYF,TGTGCCAGCAGTTTAGCCAGGGAGACCCAGTACTTC
-,TRBJ2-7,-,TRBV6-2/TRBV6-3,CASSYAGRAEQYF,TGTGCCAGCAGTTACGCCGGCAGGGCCGAGCAGTACTTC
-,TRBJ1-5,few,TRBV18,CASSPVGASNQPQHF,TGTGCCAGCTCACCAGTAGGGGCGTCGAATCAGCCCCAGCATTTT
TRBD1,TRBJ1-2,-,TRBV5-6,CASSLVTGNYGYTF,TGTGCCAGCAGCTTAGTGACAGGGAACTATGGCTACACCTTC
TRBD1,TRBJ1-1,-,TRBV3-1/TRBV3-2,CASTKGVQGDTEAFF,TGTGCCAGCACCAAAGGAGTACAGGGGGACACTGAAGCTTTCTTT
-,TRBJ1-1,-,TRBV7-2,CASSPTGGGTEAFF,TGTGCCAGCAGCCCGACCGGGGGTGGCACTGAAGCTTTCTTT
-,TRBJ1-2,once,TRBV11-3,CASSLQDSFGYTF,TGTGCCAGCAGCTTACAGGACAGTTTTGGCTACACCTTC
-,TRBJ1-2,-,TRBV6-5,CASSYSKQNPYGYTF,TGTGCCAGCAGTTACTCAAAACAGAACCCCTATGGCTACACCTTC
TRBD2,TRBJ2-7,few,TRBV6-5,CASSYGGGSYEQYF,TGTGCCAGCAGTTACGGGGGGGGGTCCTACGAGCAGTACTTC
-,TRBJ1-2,once,TRBV3-1/TRBV3-2,CASSQKPEGYTF,TGTGCCAGCAGCCAAAAACCCGAGGGCTACACCTTC
TRBD1,TRBJ2-3,-,TRBV5-1,CASSRGQGVTDTQYF,TGCGCCAGCAGCCGGGGACAGGGAGTGACAGATACGCAGTATTTT
-,TRBJ1-5,few,TRBV10-2,CASSDQGWGQPQHF,TGCGCCAGCAGTGACCAGGGTTGGGGTCAGCCCCAGCATTTT
-,TRBJ1-1,-,TRBV25-1,CASSENWFDTEAFF,TGTGCCAGCAGTGAAAACTGGTTTGACACTGAAGCTTTCTTT